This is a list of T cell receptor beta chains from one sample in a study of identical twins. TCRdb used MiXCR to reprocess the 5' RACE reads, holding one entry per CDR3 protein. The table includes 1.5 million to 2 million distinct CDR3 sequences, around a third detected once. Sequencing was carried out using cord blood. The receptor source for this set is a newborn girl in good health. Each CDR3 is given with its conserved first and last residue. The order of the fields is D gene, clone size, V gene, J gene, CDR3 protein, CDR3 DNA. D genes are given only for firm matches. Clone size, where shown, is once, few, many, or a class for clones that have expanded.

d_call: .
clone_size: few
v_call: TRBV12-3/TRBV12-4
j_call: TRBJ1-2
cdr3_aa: CASSFGTRALSNYGYTF
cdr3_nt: TGTGCCAGCAGTTTCGGTACCAGGGCGCTTTCGAACTATGGCTACACCTTC

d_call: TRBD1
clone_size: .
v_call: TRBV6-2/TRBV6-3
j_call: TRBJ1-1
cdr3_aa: CASSRTGGWSTEAFF
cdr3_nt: TGTGCCAGCAGCCGTACAGGGGGTTGGAGCACTGAAGCTTTCTTT

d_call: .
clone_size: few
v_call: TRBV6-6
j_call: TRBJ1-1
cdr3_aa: CASAGGNTEAFF
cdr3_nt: TGTGCCAGCGCTGGGGGGAACACTGAAGCTTTCTTT

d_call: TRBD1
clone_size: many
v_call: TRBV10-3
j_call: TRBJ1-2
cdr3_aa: CAISGDSGYGYTF
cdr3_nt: TGTGCCATCAGCGGGGACAGCGGTTATGGCTACACCTTC

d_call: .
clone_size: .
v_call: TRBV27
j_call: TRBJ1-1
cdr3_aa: CASSSWGGVGEAFF
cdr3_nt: TGTGCCAGCAGTTCTTGGGGGGGAGTCGGTGAAGCTTTCTTT

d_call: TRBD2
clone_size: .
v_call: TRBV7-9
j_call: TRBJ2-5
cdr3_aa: CASSLGRLAGDEQYF
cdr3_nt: TGTGCCAGCAGCTTGGGTCGACTAGCGGGAGATGAGCAGTACTTC

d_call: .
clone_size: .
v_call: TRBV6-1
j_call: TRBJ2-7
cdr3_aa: CASSVQLGSTYEQYF
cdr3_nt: TGTGCCAGCAGCGTACAATTGGGGTCCACCTACGAGCAGTACTTC

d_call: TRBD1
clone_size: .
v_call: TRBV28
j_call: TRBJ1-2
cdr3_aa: CASSLWDRVLVEGYTF
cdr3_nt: TGTGCCAGCAGTTTATGGGACAGGGTATTAGTGGAGGGCTACACCTTC

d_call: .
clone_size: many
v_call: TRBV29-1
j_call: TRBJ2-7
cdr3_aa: CSVVFFQGYEQYF
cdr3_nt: TGCAGCGTTGTTTTTTTCCAGGGCTACGAGCAGTACTTC

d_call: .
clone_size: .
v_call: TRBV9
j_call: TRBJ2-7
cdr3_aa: CASSVASGSLSYERYF
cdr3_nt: .

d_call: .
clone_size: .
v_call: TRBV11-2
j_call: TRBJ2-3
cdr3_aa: CASSPREMVTDTQYF
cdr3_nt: TGTGCCAGCAGCCCCCGGGAGATGGTCACAGATACGCAGTATTTT

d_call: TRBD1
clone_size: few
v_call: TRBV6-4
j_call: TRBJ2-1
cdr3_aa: CASSAEQGAYEQFF
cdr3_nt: TGTGCCAGCAGTGCCGAACAGGGGGCCTATGAGCAGTTCTTC

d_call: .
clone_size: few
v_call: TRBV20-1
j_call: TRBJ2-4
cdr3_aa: CGQGAGSTKNIQYF
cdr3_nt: TGCGGTCAAGGGGCAGGGTCTACCAAAAACATTCAGTACTTC

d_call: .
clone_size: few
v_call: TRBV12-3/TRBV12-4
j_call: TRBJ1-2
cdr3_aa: CASSTGVLYGYTF
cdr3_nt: TGTGCCAGCAGCACGGGAGTACTCTATGGCTACACCTTC

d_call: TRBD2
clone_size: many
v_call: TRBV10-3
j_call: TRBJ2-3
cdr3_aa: CATRPSGSTDTQYF
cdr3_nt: TGTGCCACGCGACCTAGCGGGAGCACAGATACGCAGTATTTT

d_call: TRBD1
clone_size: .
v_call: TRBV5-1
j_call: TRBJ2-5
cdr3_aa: CASSLWGQQETQYF
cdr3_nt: TGCGCCAGCAGCTTATGGGGACAGCAAGAGACCCAGTACTTC

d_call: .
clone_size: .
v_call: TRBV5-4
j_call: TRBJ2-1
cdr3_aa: CASSLAGFTYNEQFF
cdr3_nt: TGTGCCAGCAGCTTGGCGGGCTTCACCTACAATGAGCAGTTCTTC

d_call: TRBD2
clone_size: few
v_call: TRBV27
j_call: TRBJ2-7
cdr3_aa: CASSPSGGRAYEQYF
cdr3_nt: TGTGCCAGCAGCCCTAGCGGGGGGAGGGCCTACGAGCAGTACTTC

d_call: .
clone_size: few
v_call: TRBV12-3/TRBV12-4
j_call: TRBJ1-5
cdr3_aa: CASSLDTGRNQPQHF
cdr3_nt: TGTGCCAGCAGTTTAGACACAGGGCGCAATCAGCCCCAGCATTTT

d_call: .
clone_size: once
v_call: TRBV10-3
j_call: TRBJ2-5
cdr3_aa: CAISRDWVAQETQYF
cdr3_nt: TGTGCCATCAGTCGGGACTGGGTAGCCCAAGAGACCCAGTACTTC

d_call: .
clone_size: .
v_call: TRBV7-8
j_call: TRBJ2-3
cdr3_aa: CASSFSGPLASTDTQYF
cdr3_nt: TGTGCCAGCAGCTTTTCAGGGCCCCTGGCCAGCACAGATACGCAGTATTTT

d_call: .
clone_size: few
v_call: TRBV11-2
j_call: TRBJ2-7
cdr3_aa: CASSGGRLYEQYF
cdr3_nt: TGTGCCAGCAGCGGGGGCCGGCTATACGAGCAGTACTTC

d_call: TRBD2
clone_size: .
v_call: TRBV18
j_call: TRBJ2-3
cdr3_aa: CASSPRLAGLDEQYF
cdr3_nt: TGTGCCAGCTCACCGAGACTAGCGGGGTTGGATGAGCAGTATTTT

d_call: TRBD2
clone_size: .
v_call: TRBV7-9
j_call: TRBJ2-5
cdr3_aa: CASSLRAGGVRKTQYF
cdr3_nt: TGTGCCAGCAGCTTACGAGCGGGAGGAGTTCGAAAGACCCAGTACTTC

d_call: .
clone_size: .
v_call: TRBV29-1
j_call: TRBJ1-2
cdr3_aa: CSVDRRVNYGYTF
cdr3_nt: TGCAGCGTTGATCGTAGGGTGAACTATGGCTACACCTTC

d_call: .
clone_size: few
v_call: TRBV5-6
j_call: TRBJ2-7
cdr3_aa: CASSLDLLGYEQYF
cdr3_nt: TGTGCCAGCAGCTTGGATCTGTTGGGTTACGAGCAGTACTTC

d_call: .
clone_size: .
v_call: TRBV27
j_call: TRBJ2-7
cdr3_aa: CASSSDSFGIYEQYF
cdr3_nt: TGTGCCAGCAGCTCGGACTCGTTCGGGATTTACGAGCAGTACTTC

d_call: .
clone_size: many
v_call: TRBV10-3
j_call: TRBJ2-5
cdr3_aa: CAISAQQGRQTQYF
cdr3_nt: TGTGCCATCAGTGCCCAACAGGGCCGGCAGACCCAGTACTTC

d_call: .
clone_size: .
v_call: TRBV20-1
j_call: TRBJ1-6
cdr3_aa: CSAKAGVYNSPLHF
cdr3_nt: TGCAGTGCTAAAGCGGGGGTCTATAATTCACCCCTCCACTTT

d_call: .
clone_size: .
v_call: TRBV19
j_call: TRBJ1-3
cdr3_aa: CASVSGNTIYF
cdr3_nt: TGTGCATCGGTCTCTGGAAACACCATATATTTT

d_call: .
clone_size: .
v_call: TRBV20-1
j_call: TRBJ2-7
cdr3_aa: CSVGVLKPHYEQYF
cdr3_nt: TGCAGTGTCGGGGTTTTGAAACCCCACTACGAGCAGTACTTC

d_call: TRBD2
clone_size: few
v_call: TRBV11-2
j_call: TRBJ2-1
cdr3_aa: CASRSLAGGNEQFF
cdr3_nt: TGTGCCTCCCGCTCGCTAGCGGGAGGGAATGAGCAGTTCTTC

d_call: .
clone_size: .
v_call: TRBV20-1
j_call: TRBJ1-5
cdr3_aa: CSARDAINDPQHF
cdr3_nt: TGCAGTGCTAGAGACGCTATTAATGATCCCCAGCATTTT

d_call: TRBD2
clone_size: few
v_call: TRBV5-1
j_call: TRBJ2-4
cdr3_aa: CASSLEWGGRAKNIQYF
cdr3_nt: TGCGCCAGCAGCTTGGAGTGGGGGGGGAGAGCCAAAAACATTCAGTACTTC

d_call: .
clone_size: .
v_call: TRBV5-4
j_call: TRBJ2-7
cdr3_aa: CASSSTRATLEQYF
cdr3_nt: TGTGCCAGCAGCTCCACCAGGGCCACACTCGAGCAGTACTTC

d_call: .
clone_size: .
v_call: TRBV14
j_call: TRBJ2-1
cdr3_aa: CASSRFWGAGTLNEQFF
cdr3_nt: TGTGCCAGCAGCCGGTTCTGGGGGGCGGGAACATTGAATGAGCAGTTCTTC

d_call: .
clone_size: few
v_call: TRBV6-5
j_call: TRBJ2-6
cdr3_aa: CASSYLESPFEISGANVLTF
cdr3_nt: TGTGCCAGCAGTTACCTCGAGTCCCCCTTCGAAATCTCTGGGGCCAACGTCCTGACTTTC

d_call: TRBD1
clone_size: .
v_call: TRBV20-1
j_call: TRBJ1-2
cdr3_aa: CSAREGTGWPANYGYTF
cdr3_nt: TGCAGTGCTAGAGAGGGGACAGGGTGGCCCGCTAACTATGGCTACACCTTC

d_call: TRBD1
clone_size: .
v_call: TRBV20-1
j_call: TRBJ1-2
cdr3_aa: CSARDLQRDRPYGYTF
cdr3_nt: TGCAGTGCTAGAGATCTGCAACGGGACAGGCCCTATGGCTACACCTTC

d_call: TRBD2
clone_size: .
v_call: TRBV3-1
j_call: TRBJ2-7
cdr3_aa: CASTHSGGAYEQYF
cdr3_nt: TGTGCCAGCACCCATAGCGGGGGAGCCTACGAGCAGTACTTC

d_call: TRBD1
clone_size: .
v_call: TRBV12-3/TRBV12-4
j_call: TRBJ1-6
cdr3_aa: CASSPDRGPNSPLHF
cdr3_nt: TGTGCCAGCAGTCCGGACAGGGGGCCTAATTCACCCCTCCACTTT

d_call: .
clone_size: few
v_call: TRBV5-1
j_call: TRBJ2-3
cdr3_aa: CASSSRGRKTPTDTQYF
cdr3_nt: TGCGCCAGCAGCTCCCGGGGAAGGAAGACCCCCACAGATACGCAGTATTTT

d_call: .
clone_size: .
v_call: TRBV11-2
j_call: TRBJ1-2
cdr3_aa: CASSPYQGRGYTF
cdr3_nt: TGTGCCAGCAGCCCATATCAGGGTCGGGGCTACACCTTC

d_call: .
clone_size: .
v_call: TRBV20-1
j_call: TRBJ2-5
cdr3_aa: CSAPKVGETQYF
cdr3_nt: TGCAGTGCCCCTAAGGTGGGGGAGACCCAGTACTTC

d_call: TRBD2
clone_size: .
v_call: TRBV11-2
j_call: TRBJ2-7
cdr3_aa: CASSLRGRAGTSSYEQYF
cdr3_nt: TGTGCCAGCAGCTTAAGGGGGCGTGCCGGGACTAGCTCATACGAGCAGTACTTC

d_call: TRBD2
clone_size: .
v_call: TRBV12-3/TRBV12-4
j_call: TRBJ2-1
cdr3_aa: CASTLSGGADEQFF
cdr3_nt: TGTGCCAGCACCCTTAGCGGGGGAGCCGATGAGCAGTTCTTC

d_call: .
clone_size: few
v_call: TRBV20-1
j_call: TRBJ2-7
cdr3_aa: CSASRGSHEQYF
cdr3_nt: TGCAGTGCTAGCCGCGGAAGCCACGAGCAGTACTTC

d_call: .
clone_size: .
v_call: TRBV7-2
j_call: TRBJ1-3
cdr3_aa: CASSLARLGSSGNTIYF
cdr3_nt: TGTGCCAGCAGCTTAGCGCGACTAGGGTCCTCTGGAAACACCATATATTTT

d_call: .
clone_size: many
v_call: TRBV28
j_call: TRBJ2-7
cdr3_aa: CASSLEDWKAYEQYF
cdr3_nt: TGTGCCAGCAGTTTAGAGGACTGGAAAGCCTACGAGCAGTACTTC

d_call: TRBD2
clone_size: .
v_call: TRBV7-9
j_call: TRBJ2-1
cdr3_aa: CASSFTSVHNEQFF
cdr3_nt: TGTGCCAGCAGTTTTACTAGCGTCCACAATGAGCAGTTCTTC

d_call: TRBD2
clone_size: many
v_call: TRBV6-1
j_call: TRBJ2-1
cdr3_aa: CASGGTSGSDNEQFF
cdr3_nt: TGTGCCAGCGGGGGGACTAGCGGGAGCGATAATGAGCAGTTCTTC

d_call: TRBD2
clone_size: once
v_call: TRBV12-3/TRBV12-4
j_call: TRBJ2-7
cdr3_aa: CASTRTSGPSRGEQYF
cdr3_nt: TGTGCCAGCACCAGGACTAGCGGGCCTTCCAGGGGCGAGCAGTACTTC

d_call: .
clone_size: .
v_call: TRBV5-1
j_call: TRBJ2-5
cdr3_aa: CASSLAYSDEQYF
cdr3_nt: TGCGCCAGCAGCTTGGCCTATTCGGATGAGCAGTACTTC

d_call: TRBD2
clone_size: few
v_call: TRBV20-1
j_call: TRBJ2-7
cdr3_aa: CSARGGLAGAYEQYF
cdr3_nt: TGCAGTGCTAGAGGGGGACTAGCGGGGGCCTACGAGCAGTACTTC

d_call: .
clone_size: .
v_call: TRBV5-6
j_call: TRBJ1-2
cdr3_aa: CASSSGHSEASYTF
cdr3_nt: TGTGCCAGCAGCTCAGGACACTCCGAGGCCTCCTACACCTTC